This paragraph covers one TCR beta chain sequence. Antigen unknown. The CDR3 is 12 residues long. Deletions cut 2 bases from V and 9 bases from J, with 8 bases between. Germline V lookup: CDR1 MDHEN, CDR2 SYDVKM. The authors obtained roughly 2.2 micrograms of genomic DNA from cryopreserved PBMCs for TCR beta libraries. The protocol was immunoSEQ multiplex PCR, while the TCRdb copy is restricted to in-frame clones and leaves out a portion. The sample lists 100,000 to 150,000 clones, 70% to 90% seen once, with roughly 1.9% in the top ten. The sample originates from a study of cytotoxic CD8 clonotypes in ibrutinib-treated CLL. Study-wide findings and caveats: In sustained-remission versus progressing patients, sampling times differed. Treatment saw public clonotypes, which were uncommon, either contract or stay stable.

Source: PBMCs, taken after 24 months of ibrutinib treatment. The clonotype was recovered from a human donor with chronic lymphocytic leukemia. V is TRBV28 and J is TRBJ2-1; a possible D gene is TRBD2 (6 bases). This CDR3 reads CASSLGRGEQFF. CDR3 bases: TGTGCCAGCAGTTTAGGGCGGGGTGAGCAGTTCTTC.